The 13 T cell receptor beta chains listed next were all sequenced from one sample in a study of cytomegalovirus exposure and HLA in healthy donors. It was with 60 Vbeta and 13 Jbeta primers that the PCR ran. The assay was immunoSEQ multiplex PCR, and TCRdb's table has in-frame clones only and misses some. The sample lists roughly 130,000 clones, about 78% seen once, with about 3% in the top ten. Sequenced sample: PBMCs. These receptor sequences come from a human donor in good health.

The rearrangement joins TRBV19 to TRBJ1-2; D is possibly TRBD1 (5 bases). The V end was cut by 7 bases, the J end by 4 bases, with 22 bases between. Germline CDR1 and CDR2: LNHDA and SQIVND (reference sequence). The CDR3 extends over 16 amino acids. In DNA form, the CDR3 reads TGTGCCAGTAACCCGGACACCGATGGACGACTCTATGGCTACACCTTC. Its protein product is CASNPDTDGRLYGYTF.

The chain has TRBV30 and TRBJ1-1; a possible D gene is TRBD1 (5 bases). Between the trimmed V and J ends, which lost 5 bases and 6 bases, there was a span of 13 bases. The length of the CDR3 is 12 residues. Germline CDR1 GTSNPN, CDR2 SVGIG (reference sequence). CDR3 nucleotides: TGTGCCTGGGACAGTGGGTCCCCTGAAGCTTTCTTT. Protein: CAWDSGSPEAFF.

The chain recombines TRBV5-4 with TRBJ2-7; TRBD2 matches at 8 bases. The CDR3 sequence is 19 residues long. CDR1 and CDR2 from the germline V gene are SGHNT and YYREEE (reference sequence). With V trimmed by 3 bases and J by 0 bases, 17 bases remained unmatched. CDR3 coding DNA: TGTGCCAGCAGCTGGAGCTTGGCCAGCGGGAGACCCCTCTCCTACGAGCAGTACTTC. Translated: CASSWSLASGRPLSYEQYF. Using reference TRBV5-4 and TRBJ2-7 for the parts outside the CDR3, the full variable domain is ETGVTQSPTHLIKTRGQQVTLRCSSQSGHNTVSWYQQALGQGPQFIFQYYREEENGRGNFPPRFSGLQFPNYSSELNVNALELDDSALYLCASSWSLASGRPLSYEQYFGPGTRLTVT.

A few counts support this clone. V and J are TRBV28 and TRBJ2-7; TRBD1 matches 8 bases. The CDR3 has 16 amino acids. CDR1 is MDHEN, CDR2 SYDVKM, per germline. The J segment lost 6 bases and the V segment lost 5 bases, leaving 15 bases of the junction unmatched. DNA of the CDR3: TGTGCCAGCAGTACTTTCCCGGGACAGGAAGTACCCGAGCAGTACTTC. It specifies CASSTFPGQEVPEQYF.

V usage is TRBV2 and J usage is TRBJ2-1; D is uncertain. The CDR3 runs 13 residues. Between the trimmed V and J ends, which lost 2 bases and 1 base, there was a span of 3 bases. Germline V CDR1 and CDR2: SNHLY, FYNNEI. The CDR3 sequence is CASSELSYNEQFF. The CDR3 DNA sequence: TGTGCCAGCAGTGAACTATCCTACAATGAGCAGTTCTTC.

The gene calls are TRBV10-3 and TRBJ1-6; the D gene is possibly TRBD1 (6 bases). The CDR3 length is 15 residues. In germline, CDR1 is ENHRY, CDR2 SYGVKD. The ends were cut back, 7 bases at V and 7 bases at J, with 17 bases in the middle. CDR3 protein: CAITQGGGRNSPLHF. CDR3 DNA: TGTGCCATCACCCAAGGGGGGGGGCGGAATTCACCCCTCCACTTT.

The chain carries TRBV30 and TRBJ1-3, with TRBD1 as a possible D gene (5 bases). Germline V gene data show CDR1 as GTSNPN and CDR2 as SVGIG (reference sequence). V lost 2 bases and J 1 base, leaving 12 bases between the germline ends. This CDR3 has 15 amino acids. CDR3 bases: TGTGCCTGGAGTTTCGGGGGGGGATCTGGAAACACCATATATTTT. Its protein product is CAWSFGGGSGNTIYF.

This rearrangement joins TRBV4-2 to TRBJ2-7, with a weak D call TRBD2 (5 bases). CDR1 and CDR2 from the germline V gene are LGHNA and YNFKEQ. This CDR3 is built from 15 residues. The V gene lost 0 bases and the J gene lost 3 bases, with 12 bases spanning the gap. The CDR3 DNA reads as TGTGCCAGCAGCCAAGATTTGAATAGCGACTACGAGCAGTACTTC. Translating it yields CASSQDLNSDYEQYF.

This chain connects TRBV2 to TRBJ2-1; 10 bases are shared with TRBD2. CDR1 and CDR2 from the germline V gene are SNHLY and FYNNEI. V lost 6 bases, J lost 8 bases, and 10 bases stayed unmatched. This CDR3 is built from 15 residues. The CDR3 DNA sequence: TGTGCCAGCAGAGAGGTAGCGGGAGGCCGGCATGAGCAGTTCTTC. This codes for CASREVAGGRHEQFF.

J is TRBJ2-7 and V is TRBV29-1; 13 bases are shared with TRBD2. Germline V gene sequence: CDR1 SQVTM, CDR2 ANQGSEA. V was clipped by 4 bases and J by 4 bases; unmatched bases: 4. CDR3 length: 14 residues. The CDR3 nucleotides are TGCAGCGTTGGCGGACTAGCGGGAGCTTACGAGCAGTACTTC. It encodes CSVGGLAGAYEQYF.

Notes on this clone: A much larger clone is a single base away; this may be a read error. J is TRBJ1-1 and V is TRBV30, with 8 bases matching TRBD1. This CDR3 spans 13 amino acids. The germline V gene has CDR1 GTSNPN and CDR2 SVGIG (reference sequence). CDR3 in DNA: TGTGACTGGACCGGGGACAGGCGGACTGAAGCTTTCTTT. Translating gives CDWTGDRRTEAFF.

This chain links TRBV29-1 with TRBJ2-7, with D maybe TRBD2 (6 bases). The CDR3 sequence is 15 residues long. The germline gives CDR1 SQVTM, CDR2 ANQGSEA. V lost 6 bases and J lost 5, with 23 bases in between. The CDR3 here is CSVQRPGPGGNEQYF. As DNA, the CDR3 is TGCAGCGTCCAAAGGCCAGGGCCTGGCGGGAACGAGCAGTACTTC.

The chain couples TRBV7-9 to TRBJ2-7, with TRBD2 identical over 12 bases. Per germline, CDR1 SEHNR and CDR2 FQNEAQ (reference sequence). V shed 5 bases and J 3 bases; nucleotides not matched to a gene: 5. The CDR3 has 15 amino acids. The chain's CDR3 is CASSRTSGIYYEQYF. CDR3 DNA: TGTGCCAGCAGCCGGACTAGCGGGATCTACTACGAGCAGTACTTC.